These 13 T cell receptor beta chains came from one sample sequenced in a study of T cell responses to AZD1222 COVID-19 vaccine. TCRdb's table, derived via immunoSEQ multiplex PCR, lists solely in-frame clones and lacks some. Of 150,000 to 200,000 clones in the sample, approximately 93% were seen once. Specimen: peripheral blood, collected on day 0 of AZD1222 vaccination. The receptors shown here come from an adult in good health.

The CDR3 loop reads CASNFDRVNTEAFF. The CDR3 bases are TGTGCCAGCAACTTTGACAGGGTAAACACTGAAGCTTTCTTT. The V gene is TRBV6-5, the J gene TRBJ1-1; 7 bases line up with TRBD1. The length of the CDR3 is 14 residues. J was trimmed by 2 bases and V by 7 bases; bases with no gene match: 7. CDR1 and CDR2 from the germline V gene are MNHEY and SVGAGI.

The J gene is TRBJ1-1, the V gene TRBV7-6; D remains ambiguous. The germline CDR1 and CDR2 sequences are SGHVS and FNYEAQ. V lost 0 bases to trimming and J lost 1 base, with 15 bases between them. This CDR3 spans 17 amino acids. The CDR3 spells CASSLARGEMGNTEAFF. The CDR3 bases are TGTGCCAGCAGCTTAGCGCGCGGGGAGATGGGGAACACTGAAGCTTTCTTT.

This clone was recorded only once. The V call is TRBV10-2, the J call TRBJ1-5; weak D call: TRBD1 (5 bases). This CDR3 is built from 14 residues. Germline V gives CDR1 WSHSY, CDR2 SAAADI. The V end was cut by 8 bases, the J end by 1 base, with 12 bases between. As DNA, the CDR3 is TGCGCCAGCGTTGACAGACAAAGCAATCAGCCCCAGCATTTT. This sequence encodes CASVDRQSNQPQHF.

On this clone: One end of the junction fails to match germline, which may point to a read error. The chain is built from TRBV19 and TRBJ1-2; the D gene is possibly TRBD1 (6 bases). CDR3 length equals 13 residues. CDR1 and CDR2 (germline): LNHDA, SQIVND (reference sequence). Here the CDR3 reads CGSEGGTGYGYTF. The CDR3, as DNA: TGTGGCAGTGAAGGGGGAACTGGCTATGGCTACACCTTC.

The chain links TRBV7-9 to TRBJ1-5; 10 bases match TRBD1. CDR3 length equals 16 residues. Germline V gene data show CDR1 as SEHNR and CDR2 as FQNEAQ (reference sequence). V shed 3 bases and J 6 bases; nucleotides not matched to a gene: 8. CDR3 protein: CASSLGGTGVRQPQHF. The DNA of the CDR3 is TGTGCCAGCAGCTTGGGAGGGACAGGGGTCCGTCAGCCCCAGCATTTT.

The chain employs TRBV5-1 and TRBJ2-7, with TRBD2 matching over 7 bases. This CDR3 comprises 14 residues. The ends lost 5 bases at V and 3 bases at J; junction bases unmatched: 8. CDR1 SGHRS and CDR2 YFSETQ come from the germline V gene. The CDR3 is CASRVSGRSYEQYF. Written as DNA, the CDR3 is TGCGCCAGCAGAGTGTCCGGGAGGAGCTACGAGCAGTACTTC.

The CDR3 loop is CASSFEGYEQYF. CDR3 nucleotide sequence: TGTGCCAGCAGCTTCGAGGGCTACGAGCAGTACTTC. V gene TRBV13 combines with J gene TRBJ2-7; weak D call: TRBD2 (5 bases). Germline CDR1 PRHDT, CDR2 FYEKMQ (reference sequence). This CDR3 has 12 amino acids. Trimming took off 3 bases at V and 3 bases at J, with 6 bases between the two ends.

The chain uses TRBV24-1 and TRBJ1-1, with D perhaps matching TRBD1 (6 bases). The V gene's germline CDR1 is KGHDR and CDR2 SFDVKD. There are 16 residues in the CDR3. V was cut by 2 bases and J by 4 bases, with 16 bases left in between. The CDR3 sequence is CATSDSIQGGGTEAFF. In DNA, the CDR3 is TGTGCCACCAGTGATTCGATACAGGGAGGGGGCACTGAAGCTTTCTTT.

The chain uses TRBV5-5 and TRBJ2-5, with D maybe TRBD2 (5 bases). Trimming removed 5 bases from V and 4 bases from J, with 15 bases in between. This CDR3 is built from 14 residues. In germline, CDR1 is SGHKS, CDR2 YYEKEE (reference sequence). The CDR3 bases are TGTGCCAGCAGAGAGTCCAGACTACGAGAGACCCAGTACTTC. Encoded protein: CASRESRLRETQYF.

J is TRBJ1-2 and V is TRBV29-1; D remains ambiguous. Germline-derived CDR1 and CDR2 are SQVTM and ANQGSEA. The V gene lost 7 bases and the J gene lost 8 bases, with 23 bases spanning the gap. The CDR3 length is 14 residues. CDR3 bases: TGCAGCGGGGTCCCTACGACTCCGGGAAGGGGCTACACCTTC. This sequence encodes CSGVPTTPGRGYTF.

The genes are TRBV12-3 or TRBV12-4 and TRBJ2-3, with D unresolved. The CDR3 consists of 13 residues. Trimming took off 2 bases at V and 6 bases at J, with 9 bases between the two ends. CDR3 bases: TGTGCCAGCAGTTTAAGTAGGGCGGATACGCAGTATTTT. It encodes CASSLSRADTQYF.

The CDR3 loop reads CAWTHHYGYTF. The CDR3 DNA is TGTGCCTGGACACACCACTATGGCTACACCTTC. The rearrangement links TRBV30 to TRBJ1-2; D unresolved. The CDR3 extends over 11 amino acids. Germline CDR1 and CDR2: GTSNPN and SVGIG (reference sequence). With 4 bases removed from V and 3 bases from J, the gap between germline ends came to 6 bases.

The rearrangement joins TRBV3-1 (or the pseudogene TRBV3-2) to TRBJ2-5; D is unresolved. Trimming cost V 2 bases and J 4 bases, with 2 bases left between them. Germline CDR1 and CDR2: LGHDT and YNNKEL (reference sequence). This CDR3 is built from 11 residues. DNA for the CDR3: TGTGCCAGCAGCCAACTAGAGACCCAGTACTTC. As protein: CASSQLETQYF.